This is a list of T cell receptor beta chains from one sample in a study of human versus mouse CDR3 diversity and MHC coevolution. TCRdb's copy holds only in-frame clones and misses some; the assay was immunoSEQ multiplex PCR. This table holds about 80,000 clones, roughly 95% found once. Sample: naive CD4+ T cells from blood. The receptors were sampled from a person between 25 and 70 years old in good health. Both conserved end residues are part of each CDR3. The D gene is left open where the match is weak. Part of the rows lack a size; the others show once, few, many or a class for expanded clones.

abundance: -
j_gene: TRBJ1-3
d_gene: TRBD1
v_gene: TRBV5-4
CDR3nt: TGTGCCAGCAGCTCGGGACAGGGGTTCTCTGGAAACACCATATATTTT
CDR3aa: CASSSGQGFSGNTIYF

abundance: -
j_gene: TRBJ1-5
d_gene: TRBD1
v_gene: TRBV30
CDR3nt: TGTGCCTGGAGATATCCGGGACAGGGGAATCAGCCCCAGCATTTT
CDR3aa: CAWRYPGQGNQPQHF

abundance: once
j_gene: TRBJ2-7
d_gene: -
v_gene: TRBV4-1
CDR3nt: TGCGCCAGCAGCCAAGTAGGGGGCTACGAGCAGTACTTC
CDR3aa: CASSQVGGYEQYF

abundance: -
j_gene: TRBJ2-1
d_gene: TRBD2
v_gene: TRBV30
CDR3nt: TGTGCGGCAGCGGGGGTACACAATGAGCAGTTCTTC
CDR3aa: CAAAGVHNEQFF

abundance: -
j_gene: TRBJ2-7
d_gene: TRBD2
v_gene: TRBV7-2
CDR3nt: TGTGCCAGCAGGGGACTAGCCACCTACGAGCAGTACTTC
CDR3aa: CASRGLATYEQYF

abundance: -
j_gene: TRBJ1-5
d_gene: TRBD1
v_gene: TRBV7-2
CDR3nt: TGTGCCAGCAGCCGAGACAGGGATCAGCCCCAGCATTTT
CDR3aa: CASSRDRDQPQHF

abundance: -
j_gene: TRBJ1-4
d_gene: -
v_gene: TRBV10-2
CDR3nt: TGCGCCAGCAGTGACGGGGCAACTAATGAAAAACTGTTTTTT
CDR3aa: CASSDGATNEKLFF

abundance: -
j_gene: TRBJ1-1
d_gene: TRBD1
v_gene: TRBV7-2
CDR3nt: TGTGCCAGCAGCTTAGGACAGGGATACACTGAAGCTTTCTTT
CDR3aa: CASSLGQGYTEAFF

abundance: -
j_gene: TRBJ1-5
d_gene: -
v_gene: TRBV28
CDR3nt: TGTGCCAGCAGCTTATCATGGCCCCAGCATTTT
CDR3aa: CASSLSWPQHF

abundance: once
j_gene: TRBJ2-7
d_gene: -
v_gene: TRBV19
CDR3nt: TGTGCCAGTAGGGCAGGGGTCTACGAGCAGTACTTC
CDR3aa: CASRAGVYEQYF

abundance: -
j_gene: TRBJ1-2
d_gene: -
v_gene: TRBV30
CDR3nt: TGTGCCTGGAGTCCTAGGCCTGGAAGGGGCTACACCTTC
CDR3aa: CAWSPRPGRGYTF

abundance: few
j_gene: TRBJ2-1
d_gene: -
v_gene: TRBV4-3
CDR3nt: TGCGCCAGCAGCCAGCGTAGAAATGAGCAGTTCTTC
CDR3aa: CASSQRRNEQFF

abundance: once
j_gene: TRBJ1-3
d_gene: -
v_gene: TRBV5-1
CDR3nt: TGCGCCAGCAGCCCGGGCGGGGGGCCATTCGGGAACACCATATATTTT
CDR3aa: CASSPGGGPFGNTIYF

abundance: -
j_gene: TRBJ2-2
d_gene: -
v_gene: TRBV19
CDR3nt: TGTGCCAGTATACCAGCGAACACCGGGGAGCTGTTTTTT
CDR3aa: CASIPANTGELFF

abundance: -
j_gene: TRBJ1-2
d_gene: TRBD1
v_gene: TRBV28
CDR3nt: TGTGCCAGCAGAACAGGGGTAATCGGCAACTATGGCTACACCTTC
CDR3aa: CASRTGVIGNYGYTF

abundance: -
j_gene: TRBJ1-1
d_gene: TRBD1
v_gene: TRBV28
CDR3nt: TGTGCCAGCAGTTTGGACAGGGTGAGAACTGAAGCTTTCTTT
CDR3aa: CASSLDRVRTEAFF

abundance: once
j_gene: TRBJ1-3
d_gene: -
v_gene: TRBV29-1
CDR3nt: TGCAGCGCCAAACAGGACCTCTCTGGAAACACCATATATTTT
CDR3aa: CSAKQDLSGNTIYF

abundance: -
j_gene: TRBJ2-7
d_gene: -
v_gene: TRBV7-2
CDR3nt: TGTGCCAGCAGCTCGCGGGGCCCCTACGAGCAGTACTTC
CDR3aa: CASSSRGPYEQYF

abundance: -
j_gene: TRBJ2-7
d_gene: -
v_gene: TRBV18
CDR3nt: TGTGCCAGCTCACCAAGCGACGGATACGAGCAGTACTTC
CDR3aa: CASSPSDGYEQYF

abundance: -
j_gene: TRBJ2-2
d_gene: TRBD2
v_gene: TRBV6-6
CDR3nt: TGTGCCAGCAGGGAGGGACTAGCGGTCGGGGAGCTGTTTTTT
CDR3aa: CASREGLAVGELFF

abundance: -
j_gene: TRBJ1-4
d_gene: TRBD1
v_gene: TRBV10-3
CDR3nt: TGTGCCATCAGTGGAGACAGGGGGGCCGGACCCACGGCTAATGAAAAACTGTTTTTT
CDR3aa: CAISGDRGAGPTANEKLFF

abundance: few
j_gene: TRBJ1-2
d_gene: -
v_gene: TRBV9
CDR3nt: TGTGCCAGCAGCGTCGACGGAGCCAAAGGGGATGGCTACACCTTC
CDR3aa: CASSVDGAKGDGYTF

abundance: -
j_gene: TRBJ2-3
d_gene: -
v_gene: TRBV4-3
CDR3nt: TGCGCCAGCAGCCAAGGGTCAGGAAACCCTCGCACAGATACGCAGTATTTT
CDR3aa: CASSQGSGNPRTDTQYF

abundance: -
j_gene: TRBJ1-2
d_gene: TRBD1
v_gene: TRBV10-3
CDR3nt: TGTGCCATTCGGAGGGAAGACCAGGGGGCGGGAGGCTACACCTTC
CDR3aa: CAIRREDQGAGGYTF

abundance: -
j_gene: TRBJ1-2
d_gene: TRBD1
v_gene: TRBV5-5
CDR3nt: TGTGCCAGCAGCTACGACAGGGGGCTATTCTATGGCTACACCTTC
CDR3aa: CASSYDRGLFYGYTF

abundance: -
j_gene: TRBJ1-1
d_gene: TRBD1
v_gene: TRBV9
CDR3nt: TGTGCCAGCCAGGTAGGACAGGGGGGTTATAATGAAGCTTTCTTT
CDR3aa: CASQVGQGGYNEAFF

abundance: -
j_gene: TRBJ1-6
d_gene: -
v_gene: TRBV7-2
CDR3nt: TGTGCCAGCAGCACCCCCGACAAGGATGGATCACCCCTCCACTTT
CDR3aa: CASSTPDKDGSPLHF

abundance: -
j_gene: TRBJ2-7
d_gene: TRBD1
v_gene: TRBV7-3
CDR3nt: TGTGCCAGCAGCTTACGACAGGGGCCCTCCTACGAGCAGTACTTC
CDR3aa: CASSLRQGPSYEQYF

abundance: -
j_gene: TRBJ2-1
d_gene: -
v_gene: TRBV7-3
CDR3nt: TGTGCCAGCAGCTTAAAAGGGGACTTTATAAATGAGCAGTTCTTC
CDR3aa: CASSLKGDFINEQFF

abundance: -
j_gene: TRBJ1-6
d_gene: TRBD1
v_gene: TRBV15
CDR3nt: TGTGCCACCAGCAGAGATTGGACAGGGGTTAATTCACCCCTCCACTTT
CDR3aa: CATSRDWTGVNSPLHF

abundance: -
j_gene: TRBJ2-2
d_gene: -
v_gene: TRBV5-1
CDR3nt: TGCGCCAGCAGCCGGGACTTGTCCACCGGGGAGCTGTTTTTT
CDR3aa: CASSRDLSTGELFF

abundance: once
j_gene: TRBJ1-5
d_gene: TRBD1
v_gene: TRBV7-3
CDR3nt: TGTGCCAGCAGCCCGACAGGGGGCAGGAATCAGCCCCAGCATTTT
CDR3aa: CASSPTGGRNQPQHF

abundance: -
j_gene: TRBJ2-1
d_gene: TRBD2
v_gene: TRBV14
CDR3nt: TGTGCCAGCAGCCGAGGCGGACTAGTGGACAATGAGCAGTTCTTC
CDR3aa: CASSRGGLVDNEQFF

abundance: once
j_gene: TRBJ1-2
d_gene: -
v_gene: TRBV5-1
CDR3nt: TGCGCCAGCAGCTTGGAACAGGCCTATGGCTACACCTTC
CDR3aa: CASSLEQAYGYTF

abundance: -
j_gene: TRBJ1-2
d_gene: -
v_gene: TRBV6-6
CDR3nt: TGTGCCAGCAGAGCTACGTATGGCTACACCTTC
CDR3aa: CASRATYGYTF

abundance: -
j_gene: TRBJ2-2
d_gene: TRBD1
v_gene: TRBV11-2
CDR3nt: TGTGCCAGCAGCTTAGGGTCCGGGACAGGGAACACCGGGGAGCTGTTTTTT
CDR3aa: CASSLGSGTGNTGELFF

abundance: few
j_gene: TRBJ1-2
d_gene: -
v_gene: TRBV10-3
CDR3nt: TGTGCCATCAGTGTTGGAGGGGTTGAGGCTGGCTACACCTTC
CDR3aa: CAISVGGVEAGYTF

abundance: -
j_gene: TRBJ2-6
d_gene: TRBD2
v_gene: TRBV7-6
CDR3nt: TGTGCCAGCAGCCTAAGGACTAGCGGGGGTGCGACTGGGGCCAACGTCCTGACTTTC
CDR3aa: CASSLRTSGGATGANVLTF

abundance: -
j_gene: TRBJ2-5
d_gene: -
v_gene: TRBV6-5
CDR3nt: TGTGCCAGCAGCCGAACTAGGAATCAAGAGACCCAGTACTTC
CDR3aa: CASSRTRNQETQYF

abundance: -
j_gene: TRBJ2-1
d_gene: -
v_gene: TRBV10-3
CDR3nt: TGTGCCATCAGCCCACAACAGGGAATCAATGAGCAGTTCTTC
CDR3aa: CAISPQQGINEQFF

abundance: -
j_gene: TRBJ2-5
d_gene: -
v_gene: TRBV5-4
CDR3nt: TGTGCCAGCAGCTTGGTACAGGGCGTCCAAGAGACCCAGTACTTC
CDR3aa: CASSLVQGVQETQYF

abundance: -
j_gene: TRBJ2-5
d_gene: TRBD1
v_gene: TRBV18
CDR3nt: TGTGCCAGCTCACCAAAGGCAGGGGGCATAGAGACCCAGTACTTC
CDR3aa: CASSPKAGGIETQYF

abundance: -
j_gene: TRBJ2-1
d_gene: TRBD1
v_gene: TRBV2
CDR3nt: TGTGCCAGCAGGGACAGGGGCCGCAATGAGCAGTTCTTC
CDR3aa: CASRDRGRNEQFF

abundance: -
j_gene: TRBJ2-1
d_gene: -
v_gene: TRBV9
CDR3nt: TGTGCCAGCAGCCCAACTAGGGACAATTACAATGAGCAGTTCTTC
CDR3aa: CASSPTRDNYNEQFF

abundance: once
j_gene: TRBJ1-5
d_gene: TRBD1
v_gene: TRBV7-2
CDR3nt: TGTGCCAGCAGCCCCTCCCGGACAGGGAGGAATAGCAATCAGCCCCAGCATTTT
CDR3aa: CASSPSRTGRNSNQPQHF

abundance: -
j_gene: TRBJ2-5
d_gene: -
v_gene: TRBV7-9
CDR3nt: TGTGCCAGCAGCAACCGACAGACCCAAGAGACCCAGTACTTC
CDR3aa: CASSNRQTQETQYF

abundance: -
j_gene: TRBJ2-7
d_gene: -
v_gene: TRBV4-3
CDR3nt: TGCGCCAGCAGCCAAGACTCGGGAACTCCCTACTACGAGCAGTACTTC
CDR3aa: CASSQDSGTPYYEQYF

abundance: -
j_gene: TRBJ2-2
d_gene: -
v_gene: TRBV6-5
CDR3nt: TGTGCCAGCAGTTACTTTGGGACTTTCGGGGAGCTGTTTTTT
CDR3aa: CASSYFGTFGELFF

abundance: few
j_gene: TRBJ1-4
d_gene: -
v_gene: TRBV6-1
CDR3nt: TGTGCCAGCAGTGAAGTTGGACAGTCAACTAATGAAAAACTGTTTTTT
CDR3aa: CASSEVGQSTNEKLFF

abundance: -
j_gene: TRBJ2-7
d_gene: -
v_gene: TRBV15
CDR3nt: TGTGCCACCAGCACTCCCAGGGGTCCCTACGAGCAGTACTTC
CDR3aa: CATSTPRGPYEQYF

abundance: -
j_gene: TRBJ2-4
d_gene: -
v_gene: TRBV5-1
CDR3nt: TGCGCCAGCAGCTTGAACAACCCAACAGAAAACATTCAGTACTTC
CDR3aa: CASSLNNPTENIQYF

abundance: -
j_gene: TRBJ1-1
d_gene: TRBD1
v_gene: TRBV29-1
CDR3nt: TGCAGCCCCTGGACAGGTCAAAACACTGAAGCTTTCTTT
CDR3aa: CSPWTGQNTEAFF

abundance: once
j_gene: TRBJ2-2
d_gene: -
v_gene: TRBV28
CDR3nt: TGTGCCAGCAGTCCTCTTTACACCGGGGAGCTGTTTTTT
CDR3aa: CASSPLYTGELFF

abundance: -
j_gene: TRBJ2-1
d_gene: TRBD1
v_gene: TRBV19
CDR3nt: TGTGCCAGTAGCAAGACAGGGGTAGACAATGAGCAGTTCTTC
CDR3aa: CASSKTGVDNEQFF

abundance: once
j_gene: TRBJ1-1
d_gene: -
v_gene: TRBV2
CDR3nt: TGTGCCAGCAGAGTACACCTGAACACTGAAGCTTTCTTT
CDR3aa: CASRVHLNTEAFF

abundance: -
j_gene: TRBJ2-1
d_gene: -
v_gene: TRBV7-2
CDR3nt: TGTGCCAGCAGCTTAGTCAGCGGTGGGGAGTTCTTC
CDR3aa: CASSLVSGGEFF

abundance: -
j_gene: TRBJ2-7
d_gene: -
v_gene: TRBV19
CDR3nt: TGTGCCAGTAGTATATCGACAGTTACCTACGAGCAGTACTTC
CDR3aa: CASSISTVTYEQYF